This TCR beta chain was obtained from a study of CD8 T cells in ankylosing spondylitis. Quantitative molecular-barcoded 5'-RACE generated the TCR beta libraries. TCRdb re-analysed the 5' RACE reads in MiXCR, keeping a single row per CDR3 protein. The profile shows some 250,000 distinct CDR3 sequences, roughly 25% of them singletons. The CDR3 spans 17 residues. Germline assignment: CDR1 DFQATT and CDR2 SNEGSKA (reference sequence). V lost 0 bases, J lost 0 bases, and 12 bases lay in between. The rearrangement links TRBV20-1 to TRBJ1-6; D unclear. The origin of this receptor is a male donor with ankylosing spondylitis or in good health (not recorded which). The specimen was blood, either unsorted or a sorted T cell fraction (not recorded which). In DNA, the CDR3 is TGCAGTGCTAGAGATCGAGGGTCAACCTCCTATAATTCACCCCTCCACTTT. Its protein is CSARDRGSTSYNSPLHF.